The 9 T cell receptor beta chains given below trace back to one sample, sequenced in a study of blood T cell repertoires in COVID-19. This table comes from immunoSEQ multiplex PCR, and its TCRdb copy is limited to in-frame clones, with some not included. The sample has about half a million clones; 80% to 90% are singletons. Sequencing used PBMCs or T cells enriched from blood (not recorded which). Receptor source: a woman aged 55 to 70 who had recovered from COVID-19.

The chain has TRBV5-4 and TRBJ1-1; 7 nucleotides align to TRBD1. This CDR3 is built from 14 residues. J lost 10 bases, V lost 1 base, and 10 bases had no gene match. Germline CDR1 reads SGHNT; CDR2 reads YYREEE (reference sequence). The CDR3 DNA reads as TGTGCCAGCAGCTTGATCGGACAGGACCGAGGAGCTTTCTTT. As protein: CASSLIGQDRGAFF.

J is TRBJ1-5 and V is TRBV6-5, with D possibly TRBD1 on 6 matching bases. The CDR3 is made up of 14 amino acids. The germline gives CDR1 MNHEY, CDR2 SVGAGI. Trimming took off 6 bases at V and 0 bases at J, with 9 bases between the two ends. The CDR3 loop reads CASRPGHSNQPQHF. CDR3 DNA sequence: TGTGCCAGCAGGCCGGGACATAGCAATCAGCCCCAGCATTTT.

This sequence joins TRBV5-4 and TRBJ2-2; 15 bases match TRBD2. The CDR3 sequence is 20 residues long. The trim removed 1 base at V and 4 bases at J, leaving 11 bases unmatched. Germline loops: CDR1 SGHNT, CDR2 YYREEE (reference sequence). The CDR3 DNA reads TGTGCCAGCAGCTTGCCTATAGGACTAGCGGGGGGGCAGAGCACCGGGGAGCTGTTTTTT. Translation: CASSLPIGLAGGQSTGELFF. The variable domain in full, completed from reference TRBV5-4 and TRBJ2-2, reads ETGVTQSPTHLIKTRGQQVTLRCSSQSGHNTVSWYQQALGQGPQFIFQYYREEENGRGNFPPRFSGLQFPNYSSELNVNALELDDSALYLCASSLPIGLAGGQSTGELFFGEGSRLTVL.

V usage is TRBV5-8 and J usage is TRBJ1-1, with D maybe TRBD1 (5 bases). The germline V gene has CDR1 SGHTS and CDR2 YDEGEE. This CDR3 is 13 amino acids long. V was trimmed by 5 bases and J by 2 bases, leaving 10 bases between them. CDR3 coding DNA: TGTGCCAGCAGATATACAGGTAACACTGAAGCTTTCTTT. Its protein product is CASRYTGNTEAFF.

The chain employs TRBV11-2 and TRBJ2-1; the match to TRBD1 covers 9 bases. This CDR3 is 15 amino acids long. The ends lost 5 bases at V and 0 bases at J; junction bases unmatched: 2. The germline V gene encodes CDR1 SGHAT and CDR2 FQNNGV. The CDR3: CASSRGQGSYNEQFF. The CDR3 coding sequence is TGTGCCAGCAGCCGGGGACAGGGCTCCTACAATGAGCAGTTCTTC.

V and J are TRBV24-1 and TRBJ1-2; TRBD1 aligns across 9 bases. After removal of 4 bases from V and 2 bases from J, the junction contained 10 bases not matched to a gene. Per the germline V gene, CDR1 is KGHDR and CDR2 is SFDVKD. The length of the CDR3 is 17 residues. The CDR3 DNA reads TGTGCCACCAGTGACGTAACCGGGACAGGGAGAAACTATGGCTACACCTTC. Protein sequence: CATSDVTGTGRNYGYTF.

V is TRBV23-1 and J is TRBJ2-1, with TRBD1 matching over 8 bases. TRBV23-1 carries the ORF label, with uncertain function. This CDR3 contains 18 residues. Losses at the gene ends were 0 bases for V and 3 bases for J; bases not matched to a gene: 10. The CDR3 is CASSQSCADRGSYNEQFF. The CDR3 DNA follows: TGCGCCAGCAGTCAATCTTGCGCCGACAGGGGAAGCTACAATGAGCAGTTCTTC.

The chain carries TRBV24-1 and TRBJ1-3, with 9 bases that match TRBD1. The germline CDR1 and CDR2 sequences are KGHDR and SFDVKD. The ends lost 2 bases at V and 2 bases at J; junction bases unmatched: 9. CDR3 length equals 18 residues. CDR3 sequence: CATSDSSGQGVAGNTIYF. In DNA, the CDR3 is TGTGCCACCAGTGATTCTTCGGGACAGGGAGTCGCTGGAAACACCATATATTTT.

The chain recombines TRBV10-3 with TRBJ1-4; 8 bases agree with TRBD1. Germline assignment: CDR1 ENHRY and CDR2 SYGVKD. V trimming: 0 bases; J trimming: 8 bases; junction bases outside the gene matches: 5. The length of the CDR3 is 15 residues. CDR3 sequence reads: CAISESTGAGEKLFF. Here the CDR3 DNA reads TGTGCCATCAGTGAGTCGACAGGGGCCGGGGAAAAACTGTTTTTT.